This T cell receptor beta chain stems from a study of graft-versus-host responses after intestinal transplantation. For the study at large: Recipients had transplants, and these were multivisceral, liver-intestinal, or isolated intestinal. All of the recipients had induction that used anti-thymocyte globulin, then tacrolimus and steroids for two to three years.

Profiled with immunoSEQ multiplex PCR; TCRdb holds only in-frame clones, not every one. The table includes around 89,000 clones, 92% detected once. Study-wide points: Early declines in HvG clones that occurred post-transplant were associated with peak circulating GvH clone levels. Allografts of one patient group, those with graft-donor T cell macrochimerism, had high graft-versus-host to host-versus-graft clonal ratios.

On this clone itself: Its antigen is unknown.

CDR1 MDHEN and CDR2 SYDVKM come from the germline V gene. J lost 4 bases, V lost 5 bases, and 5 bases had no gene match. The CDR3 covers 15 residues. The material sequenced was unstimulated CD8+ T cells sorted from spleen or lymph node cells, taken before transplant. This receptor was taken from a human donor who was the organ donor for an intestinal transplant. The chain employs TRBV28 and TRBJ1-3; 10 bases are a match to TRBD1. This CDR3 reads CASSGGTGVGNTIYF. CDR3 coding DNA: TGTGCCAGCAGTGGAGGGACAGGGGTGGGAAACACCATATATTTT.